Below are 5 T cell receptor beta chains sequenced from a single sample in a study of PD-1 blockade in classical Hodgkin lymphoma. Repertoires were generated with immunoSEQ multiplex PCR, while TCRdb's copy carries only in-frame clones and drops some. This sample carries about 30,000 clones, roughly 80% of them seen once, and the ten largest clones take approximately 0.8%. Time point in this sample: cycle 4 day 1 (C4D1), after five to seven weeks of nivolumab. The patients all showed relapse after autologous stem cell transplantation, while their brentuximab vedotin exposure varied. Negative selection with magnetic separation was used to purify CD4+ T cells from thawed PBMCs. Here the sequenced sample was CD4+ T cells from blood, taken before the fourth cycle of nivolumab. The receptors were gathered from a human donor with classical Hodgkin lymphoma.

V and J are TRBV12-5 and TRBJ1-3, with D possibly being TRBD1 (6 bases). The V end was cut by 6 bases, the J end by 6 bases, with 12 bases between. The V gene's germline CDR1 is LGHNT and CDR2 FRNRAP. The CDR3 runs to 13 residues. As DNA, the CDR3 is TGTGCTAGTGGGCTCACAGGGTTAAACACCATATATTTT. This encodes CASGLTGLNTIYF. Full variable domain (rest looked up from reference TRBV12-5 and TRBJ1-3): DARVTQTPRHKVTEMGQEVTMRCQPILGHNTVFWYRQTMMQGLELLAYFRNRAPLDDSGMPKDRFSAEMPDATLATLKIQPSEPRDSAVYFCASGLTGLNTIYFGEGSWLTVV.

V is TRBV5-1 and J is TRBJ2-3, with 9 positions matching TRBD2. Losses at the gene ends were 5 bases for V and 2 bases for J; bases not matched to a gene: 12. Germline V gene lookup returns CDR1 SGHRS and CDR2 YFSETQ. The CDR3 contains 17 residues. In DNA form, the CDR3 reads TGCGCCAGCAGTTTCCAGCGGGGGGCCTCGGACACAGATACGCAGTATTTT. This gives the protein CASSFQRGASDTDTQYF.

The chain carries TRBV14 and TRBJ1-2; D is possibly TRBD1 (6 bases). V dropped 5 bases and J dropped 4 bases, with 11 bases sitting between them. CDR1 SGHDN and CDR2 FVKESK come from the germline V gene. This CDR3 contains 13 residues. CDR3 loop: CASSSGTIYGYTF. The CDR3 bases are TGTGCCAGCAGCTCCGGGACAATCTATGGCTACACCTTC.

V usage is TRBV2 and J usage is TRBJ1-1; a possible D gene is TRBD1 (5 bases). Germline CDR1 and CDR2: SNHLY and FYNNEI. V shed 2 bases and J shed 5 bases, with 24 bases lying between them. The CDR3 is made up of 18 amino acids. This CDR3 is CASSEFVEGPAMGTEAFF. In DNA, the CDR3 is TGTGCCAGCAGTGAATTCGTAGAGGGGCCCGCCATGGGGACTGAAGCTTTCTTT.

This clone came up a few times. The chain combines TRBV10-1 with TRBJ1-4; no reliable D call. The CDR3 is 15 amino acids. Germline CDR1 reads WNHNN; CDR2 reads SYGVQD (reference sequence). V was shortened by 0 bases and J by 8 bases, with 13 bases between the two germline ends. The CDR3 nucleotides read TGCGCCAGCAGTGAGTCGGGCAGCGGGAGGGAAAAACTGTTTTTT. It is translated as CASSESGSGREKLFF.